Listed below are T cell receptor beta chains from one sample, sequenced in a study of blood T cell repertoires in COVID-19. Repertoires were generated with immunoSEQ multiplex PCR, while TCRdb's copy carries only in-frame clones and drops some. Seen here are 200,000 or so clones, about four fifths observed once, and the top ten hold 12%. Sequencing used peripheral blood. The receptors were gathered from a woman aged 80 or over with COVID-19, enrolled during active disease. CDR3s include the opening cysteine and the closing phenylalanine or tryptophan. The order of the fields is CDR3 protein, CDR3 DNA, D gene, J gene, V gene, clone size. A D gene is named only where the DNA matches it firmly. Not every row has a clone size; where given, it reads once, few, many or a size class.

CDR3 protein: CASSVLLAGGLETQYF
CDR3 DNA: TGTGCCAGCAGCGTACTGCTAGCGGGGGGCTTGGAGACCCAGTACTTC
D gene: TRBD2
J gene: TRBJ2-5
V gene: TRBV9
clone size: few

CDR3 protein: CASSQVEHSQPQHF
CDR3 DNA: TGTGCCAGCAGCCAAGTCGAGCATTCCCAGCCCCAGCATTTT
D gene: NA
J gene: TRBJ1-5
V gene: TRBV14
clone size: NA

CDR3 protein: CSARGQGEQYF
CDR3 DNA: TGCAGTGCTAGGGGTCAGGGCGAGCAGTACTTC
D gene: NA
J gene: TRBJ2-7
V gene: TRBV20-1
clone size: NA

CDR3 protein: CASSATGGGQPQHF
CDR3 DNA: TGTGCCAGTAGTGCAACAGGGGGCGGTCAGCCCCAGCATTTT
D gene: TRBD1
J gene: TRBJ1-5
V gene: TRBV19
clone size: NA

CDR3 protein: CASSIIRGGWNEQFF
CDR3 DNA: TGTGCCAGTAGTATCATCCGGGGGGGATGGAATGAGCAGTTCTTC
D gene: TRBD2
J gene: TRBJ2-1
V gene: TRBV19
clone size: few

CDR3 protein: CASSLSGRGGFNYGYTF
CDR3 DNA: TGTGCCAGCAGTTTATCTGGTCGGGGTGGATTCAACTATGGCTACACCTTC
D gene: NA
J gene: TRBJ1-2
V gene: TRBV28
clone size: NA

CDR3 protein: CATSRDRRRTEAFF
CDR3 DNA: TGTGCCACCAGCAGAGATCGACGGCGGACTGAAGCTTTCTTT
D gene: NA
J gene: TRBJ1-1
V gene: TRBV15
clone size: NA

CDR3 protein: CASSERQGYGYTF
CDR3 DNA: TGTGCCAGCAGTGAACGCCAGGGCTATGGCTACACCTTC
D gene: NA
J gene: TRBJ1-2
V gene: TRBV2
clone size: NA

CDR3 protein: CASSEQGMNTEAFF
CDR3 DNA: TGTGCCAGTAGTGAACAGGGGATGAACACTGAAGCTTTCTTT
D gene: TRBD1
J gene: TRBJ1-1
V gene: TRBV19
clone size: NA

CDR3 protein: CASSLSQGGQGDQPQHF
CDR3 DNA: TGTGCCAGCAGCTTATCTCAAGGGGGACAGGGCGATCAGCCCCAGCATTTT
D gene: TRBD1
J gene: TRBJ1-5
V gene: TRBV7-2
clone size: NA

CDR3 protein: CSASWGVDAFF
CDR3 DNA: TGCAGTGCTAGTTGGGGGGTAGACGCTTTCTTT
D gene: NA
J gene: TRBJ1-1
V gene: TRBV20-1
clone size: NA

CDR3 protein: CASSKGPGTALQETQYF
CDR3 DNA: TGTGCCAGCAGCAAGGGCCCCGGGACAGCACTCCAAGAGACCCAGTACTTC
D gene: NA
J gene: TRBJ2-5
V gene: TRBV21-1
clone size: NA

CDR3 protein: CAFGRQGEGNQPQHF
CDR3 DNA: TGTGCCTTCGGACGACAGGGCGAGGGCAATCAGCCCCAGCATTTT
D gene: TRBD1
J gene: TRBJ1-5
V gene: TRBV30
clone size: NA

CDR3 protein: CASSLTQTSGEQYF
CDR3 DNA: TGTGCCAGCAGCCTGACACAGACTAGCGGCGAGCAGTACTTC
D gene: TRBD2
J gene: TRBJ2-7
V gene: TRBV11-3
clone size: NA

CDR3 protein: CASSLGGGNTEAFF
CDR3 DNA: TGTGCCAGTAGCCTAGGAGGAGGGAACACTGAAGCTTTCTTT
D gene: NA
J gene: TRBJ1-1
V gene: TRBV19
clone size: NA

CDR3 protein: CASSLDTKETQYF
CDR3 DNA: TGTGCCAGCAGCTTAGACACCAAAGAGACCCAGTACTTC
D gene: NA
J gene: TRBJ2-5
V gene: TRBV7-9
clone size: NA

CDR3 protein: CASSLDLSGADTQYF
CDR3 DNA: TGTGCCAGCAGCTTGGATCTTAGCGGAGCAGATACGCAGTATTTT
D gene: NA
J gene: TRBJ2-3
V gene: TRBV5-6
clone size: NA

CDR3 protein: CASSSPGREGPETQYF
CDR3 DNA: TGTGCCAGCAGCTCCCCGGGGCGGGAGGGCCCGGAGACCCAGTACTTC
D gene: TRBD2
J gene: TRBJ2-5
V gene: TRBV5-4
clone size: NA

CDR3 protein: CASSVDRGWNYGYTF
CDR3 DNA: TGTGCCAGCAGCGTCGACAGGGGGTGGAACTATGGCTACACCTTC
D gene: TRBD1
J gene: TRBJ1-2
V gene: TRBV7-2
clone size: NA

CDR3 protein: CASSPGTEPGNTIYF
CDR3 DNA: TGCGCCAGCAGTCCCGGGACAGAGCCTGGAAACACCATATATTTT
D gene: TRBD1
J gene: TRBJ1-3
V gene: TRBV5-1
clone size: NA

CDR3 protein: CASSQGGQGALTNEKLFF
CDR3 DNA: TGCGCCAGCAGCCAAGGGGGACAGGGGGCTCTCACTAATGAAAAACTGTTTTTT
D gene: TRBD1
J gene: TRBJ1-4
V gene: TRBV4-3
clone size: once

CDR3 protein: CATSHPAGGTEAFF
CDR3 DNA: TGTGCCACCAGCCACCCCGCGGGGGGCACTGAAGCTTTCTTT
D gene: NA
J gene: TRBJ1-1
V gene: TRBV15
clone size: NA

CDR3 protein: CASSSPTYGNTIYF
CDR3 DNA: TGTGCCAGCAGCTCCCCAACTTACGGAAACACCATATATTTT
D gene: NA
J gene: TRBJ1-3
V gene: TRBV7-9
clone size: NA

CDR3 protein: CASTRDRELYNSPLHF
CDR3 DNA: TGTGCCAGCACGCGGGACAGGGAGTTGTATAATTCACCCCTCCACTTT
D gene: TRBD1
J gene: TRBJ1-6
V gene: TRBV2
clone size: NA

CDR3 protein: CASSPPGGYEQYF
CDR3 DNA: TGCGCCAGCAGCCCCCCCGGGGGGTACGAGCAGTACTTC
D gene: TRBD2
J gene: TRBJ2-7
V gene: TRBV5-1
clone size: NA

CDR3 protein: CASGPLGRSTNEKLFF
CDR3 DNA: TGTGCTAGTGGTCCTCTCGGGAGGTCAACTAATGAAAAACTGTTTTTT
D gene: NA
J gene: TRBJ1-4
V gene: TRBV12-5
clone size: NA

CDR3 protein: CASSPRGQTDGYTF
CDR3 DNA: TGTGCCAGCAGTCCAAGGGGACAGACGGATGGCTACACCTTC
D gene: TRBD1
J gene: TRBJ1-2
V gene: TRBV2
clone size: many

CDR3 protein: CASSLAGTGYEQYF
CDR3 DNA: TGTGCCAGCAGCTTGGCCGGGACAGGCTACGAGCAGTACTTC
D gene: TRBD1
J gene: TRBJ2-7
V gene: TRBV5-6
clone size: NA

CDR3 protein: CASSYSVTGYGYTF
CDR3 DNA: TGTGCCAGCAGTTACTCCGTAACAGGATATGGCTACACCTTC
D gene: NA
J gene: TRBJ1-2
V gene: TRBV6-5
clone size: once

CDR3 protein: CASSVRDRGGDEQYF
CDR3 DNA: TGTGCCAGCAGCGTTCGGGACAGGGGTGGGGACGAGCAGTACTTC
D gene: TRBD1
J gene: TRBJ2-7
V gene: TRBV6-2/TRBV6-3
clone size: NA

CDR3 protein: CASSLTRAEGNTIYF
CDR3 DNA: TGTGCCAGCAGTTTAACCAGGGCTGAAGGAAACACCATATATTTT
D gene: NA
J gene: TRBJ1-3
V gene: TRBV27
clone size: many

CDR3 protein: CASSPRLAGMSYNEQFF
CDR3 DNA: TGCGCCAGCAGCCCTAGACTAGCGGGGATGAGCTACAATGAGCAGTTCTTC
D gene: TRBD2
J gene: TRBJ2-1
V gene: TRBV4-3
clone size: few

CDR3 protein: CASSLEQGAPNSPLHF
CDR3 DNA: TGTGCCAGCAGCTTGGAACAGGGGGCGCCCAATTCACCCCTCCACTTT
D gene: TRBD1
J gene: TRBJ1-6
V gene: TRBV5-5
clone size: NA

CDR3 protein: CASSQLPTGFLDGYTF
CDR3 DNA: TGCGCCAGCAGTCAGCTTCCAACAGGGTTCCTCGATGGCTACACCTTC
D gene: NA
J gene: TRBJ1-2
V gene: TRBV23-1
clone size: once

CDR3 protein: CASSYSFSGSFNEQFF
CDR3 DNA: TGTGCCAGCAGTTACTCCTTTAGCGGGAGTTTCAATGAGCAGTTCTTC
D gene: TRBD2
J gene: TRBJ2-1
V gene: TRBV6-5
clone size: once

CDR3 protein: CASSQRGATSDTQYF
CDR3 DNA: TGCGCCAGCAGCCAACGGGGGGCGACCTCAGATACGCAGTATTTT
D gene: NA
J gene: TRBJ2-3
V gene: TRBV4-3
clone size: once

CDR3 protein: CASRDYLSTGGSNEKLFF
CDR3 DNA: TGCGCCAGCAGGGATTACCTCTCCACAGGGGGGAGTAATGAAAAACTGTTTTTT
D gene: TRBD1
J gene: TRBJ1-4
V gene: TRBV5-1
clone size: NA

CDR3 protein: CASSPRQGAYEQYF
CDR3 DNA: TGTGCCAGCTCACCGCGACAGGGCGCCTACGAGCAGTACTTC
D gene: TRBD1
J gene: TRBJ2-7
V gene: TRBV18
clone size: once

CDR3 protein: CAWARDRGEQYF
CDR3 DNA: TGTGCCTGGGCTAGGGATAGGGGTGAGCAGTACTTC
D gene: NA
J gene: TRBJ2-7
V gene: TRBV30
clone size: NA

CDR3 protein: CSALHSDTQYF
CDR3 DNA: TGCAGTGCTCTCCACTCCGATACGCAGTATTTT
D gene: NA
J gene: TRBJ2-3
V gene: TRBV20-1
clone size: NA

CDR3 protein: CASSQDPGSRKTQYF
CDR3 DNA: TGTGCCAGCAGCCAAGATCCCGGGAGTCGTAAGACCCAGTACTTC
D gene: NA
J gene: TRBJ2-5
V gene: TRBV3-1/TRBV3-2
clone size: NA

CDR3 protein: CASSYRWAGSMGHSNQPQHF
CDR3 DNA: TGTGCCAGCAGTTATCGGTGGGCCGGGTCAATGGGACATAGCAATCAGCCCCAGCATTTT
D gene: NA
J gene: TRBJ1-5
V gene: TRBV6-2/TRBV6-3
clone size: NA

CDR3 protein: CASSLWGPNYGYTF
CDR3 DNA: TGTGCCAGTAGTCTTTGGGGGCCGAACTATGGCTACACCTTC
D gene: NA
J gene: TRBJ1-2
V gene: TRBV19
clone size: NA

CDR3 protein: CASSQGGHFSSYNSPLHF
CDR3 DNA: TGTGCCAGCAGCCAAGGGGGACACTTTAGCTCCTATAATTCACCCCTCCACTTT
D gene: NA
J gene: TRBJ1-6
V gene: TRBV14
clone size: NA

CDR3 protein: CASSPGPTRGEQYF
CDR3 DNA: TGTGCCAGCTCACCCGGGCCTACCCGGGGCGAGCAGTACTTC
D gene: NA
J gene: TRBJ2-7
V gene: TRBV18
clone size: few

CDR3 protein: CASSQDGGTSGYNEQFF
CDR3 DNA: TGTGCCAGCAGCCAAGATGGCGGGACTAGCGGTTACAATGAGCAGTTCTTC
D gene: TRBD2
J gene: TRBJ2-1
V gene: TRBV4-2
clone size: NA

CDR3 protein: CASRWTSGGLNEQFF
CDR3 DNA: TGTGCCAGCAGGTGGACTAGCGGGGGGCTCAATGAGCAGTTCTTC
D gene: TRBD2
J gene: TRBJ2-1
V gene: TRBV6-5
clone size: once

CDR3 protein: CASSFVAGASWGYTF
CDR3 DNA: TGTGCCAGCAGTTTCGTGGCAGGGGCTAGTTGGGGCTACACCTTC
D gene: NA
J gene: TRBJ1-2
V gene: TRBV27
clone size: NA

CDR3 protein: CASSPGEGSVDSNQPQHF
CDR3 DNA: TGTGCCAGTAGTCCCGGGGAGGGATCGGTCGATAGCAATCAGCCCCAGCATTTT
D gene: NA
J gene: TRBJ1-5
V gene: TRBV19
clone size: NA

CDR3 protein: CASSAVGPYTEAFF
CDR3 DNA: TGTGCCAGCAGTGCCGTGGGGCCGTACACTGAAGCTTTCTTT
D gene: NA
J gene: TRBJ1-1
V gene: TRBV25-1
clone size: NA

CDR3 protein: CASSLLYGELFF
CDR3 DNA: TGTGCCAGCAGCTTACTTTACGGGGAGCTGTTTTTT
D gene: NA
J gene: TRBJ2-2
V gene: TRBV5-4
clone size: NA

CDR3 protein: CASSMRGGREQFF
CDR3 DNA: TGTGCCAGCAGCATGCGGGGGGGGAGAGAGCAGTTCTTC
D gene: TRBD2
J gene: TRBJ2-1
V gene: TRBV5-4
clone size: NA

CDR3 protein: CASSSLTSGFVTDTQYF
CDR3 DNA: TGTGCCAGCAGTTCCCTTACTAGCGGGTTTGTCACAGATACGCAGTATTTT
D gene: TRBD2
J gene: TRBJ2-3
V gene: TRBV28
clone size: NA

CDR3 protein: CASSIQGASEQYF
CDR3 DNA: TGTGCCAGTAGTATACAGGGTGCCTCCGAGCAGTACTTC
D gene: NA
J gene: TRBJ2-7
V gene: TRBV19
clone size: NA

CDR3 protein: CASSPSYEQYF
CDR3 DNA: TGTGCCAGCAGCCCGAGCTACGAGCAGTACTTC
D gene: NA
J gene: TRBJ2-7
V gene: TRBV5-4
clone size: many

CDR3 protein: CASSPAGGRDTEAFF
CDR3 DNA: TGTGCCAGCAGCCCCGCGGGGGGGAGGGACACTGAAGCTTTCTTT
D gene: NA
J gene: TRBJ1-1
V gene: TRBV9
clone size: NA

CDR3 protein: CASSQDHRDTLNEKLFF
CDR3 DNA: TGTGCCAGCAGCCAAGATCATCGGGACACCCTTAATGAAAAACTGTTTTTT
D gene: NA
J gene: TRBJ1-4
V gene: TRBV3-1/TRBV3-2
clone size: NA